This note documents a single T cell receptor (beta chain) sequence. These data belong to a study of blood T cell repertoires in COVID-19. Trimming took 5 bases from V and 2 from J, leaving 13 bases between them. The CDR3 consists of 15 residues. Germline V gene lookup returns CDR1 MNHEY and CDR2 SMNVEV (reference sequence). In the authors' workflow: Counts of nucleated cells, estimated from reference gene primer amplification, were obtained. Clones were sequenced by immunoSEQ multiplex PCR, and TCRdb holds only the in-frame ones, with some missing. The V and J calls and clone size come from that table; D and trimming were worked out from the DNA. The sample includes over 350,000 clones, around 89% of them seen just once.

The TCR was taken from a woman aged 30 to 39 with acute COVID-19. Sequencing input: PBMCs or T cells enriched from blood (not recorded which). This sequence joins TRBV27 and TRBJ1-3; tentatively, D is TRBD1 (5 bases). The CDR3 coding sequence is TGTGCCAGCAGTAAGTCAGGGAATACTGGAAACACCATATATTTT. This gives the protein CASSKSGNTGNTIYF.